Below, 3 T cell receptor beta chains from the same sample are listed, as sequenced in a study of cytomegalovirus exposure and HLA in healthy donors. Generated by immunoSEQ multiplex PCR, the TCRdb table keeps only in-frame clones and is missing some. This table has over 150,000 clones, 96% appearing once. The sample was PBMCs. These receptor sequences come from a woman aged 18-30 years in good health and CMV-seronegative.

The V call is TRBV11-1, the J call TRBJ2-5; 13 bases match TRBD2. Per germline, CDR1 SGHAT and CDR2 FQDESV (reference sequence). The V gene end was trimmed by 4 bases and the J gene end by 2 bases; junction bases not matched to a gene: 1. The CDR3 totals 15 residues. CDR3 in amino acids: CASSWGLAGQETQYF. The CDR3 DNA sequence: TGTGCCAGCAGCTGGGGACTAGCGGGGCAAGAGACCCAGTACTTC.

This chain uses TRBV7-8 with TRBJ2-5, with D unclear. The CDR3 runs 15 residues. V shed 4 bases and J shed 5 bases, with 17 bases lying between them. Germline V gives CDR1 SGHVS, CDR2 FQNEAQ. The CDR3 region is CASSSNRVGGETQYF. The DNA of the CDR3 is TGTGCCAGCAGCTCAAACCGGGTTGGCGGTGAGACCCAGTACTTC.

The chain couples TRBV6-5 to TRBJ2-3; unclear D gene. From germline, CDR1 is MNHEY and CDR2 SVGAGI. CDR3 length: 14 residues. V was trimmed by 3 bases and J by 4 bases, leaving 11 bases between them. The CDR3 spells CASSYPFEADTQYF. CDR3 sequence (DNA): TGTGCCAGCAGTTATCCCTTCGAGGCAGATACGCAGTATTTT.